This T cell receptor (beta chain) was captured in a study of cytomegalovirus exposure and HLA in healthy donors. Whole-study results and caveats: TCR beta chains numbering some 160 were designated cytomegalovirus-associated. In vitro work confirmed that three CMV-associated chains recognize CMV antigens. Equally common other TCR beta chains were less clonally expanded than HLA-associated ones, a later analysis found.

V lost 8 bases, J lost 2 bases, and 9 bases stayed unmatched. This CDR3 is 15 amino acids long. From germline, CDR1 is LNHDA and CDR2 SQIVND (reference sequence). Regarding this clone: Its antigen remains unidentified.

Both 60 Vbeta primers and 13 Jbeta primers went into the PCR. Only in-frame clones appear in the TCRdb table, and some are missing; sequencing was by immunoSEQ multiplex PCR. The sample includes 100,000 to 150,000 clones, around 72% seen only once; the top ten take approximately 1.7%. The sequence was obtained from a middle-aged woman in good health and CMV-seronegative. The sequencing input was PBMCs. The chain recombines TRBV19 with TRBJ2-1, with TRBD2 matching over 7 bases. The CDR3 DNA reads TGTGCCAGTTCCTTACCCGGGACTACCTACAATGAGCAGTTCTTC. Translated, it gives CASSLPGTTYNEQFF.